The 15 T cell receptor beta chains in this list originate from one sample, sequenced in a study of cytomegalovirus exposure and HLA in healthy donors. Vbeta (60) and Jbeta (13) primers were used in the PCR. Produced via immunoSEQ multiplex PCR; TCRdb's table is partial and in-frame only. The sample has roughly 140,000 clones; around 81% are singletons. Material for sequencing was PBMCs. These receptors came from a male donor in good health and CMV-seronegative.

CDR3: CASSFGRTLYEQYF. The CDR3 nucleotides are TGCGCCAGCAGCTTCGGGAGGACATTATACGAGCAGTACTTC. This chain connects TRBV5-1 to TRBJ2-7, with 7 bases fitting TRBD2. The CDR3 spans 14 residues. Germline-derived CDR1 and CDR2 are SGHRS and YFSETQ. V trimming: 2 bases; J trimming: 4 bases; junction bases outside the gene matches: 6.

The J gene is TRBJ1-6, the V gene TRBV19; D is unresolved. Germline CDR1 LNHDA, CDR2 SQIVND (reference sequence). CDR3 size: 12 residues. V dropped 4 bases and J dropped 7 bases, with 5 bases sitting between them. The CDR3 loop is CASSNRNSPLHF. The DNA for the CDR3 is TGTGCCAGTAGTAACAGAAATTCACCCCTCCACTTT.

The V and J genes are TRBV30 and TRBJ2-7, with D tentatively TRBD2 (6 bases). The CDR3 has 17 residues. V was cut by 0 bases and J by 0 bases, with 18 bases left in between. CDR1 is GTSNPN, CDR2 SVGIG, per germline (reference sequence). The CDR3 DNA is TGTGCCTGGAGTGTACTTTTAGGGGACTTAACCTCCTACGAGCAGTACTTC. Its translation is CAWSVLLGDLTSYEQYF.

This clone appeared a single time. The chain carries TRBV19 and TRBJ1-2; 9 positions agree with TRBD1. Germline V gene lookup returns CDR1 LNHDA and CDR2 SQIVND (reference sequence). V gave up 8 bases and J gave up 2 bases; unmatched junction bases: 12. This CDR3 comprises 16 residues. The CDR3 nucleotides read TGTGCCAGTCGTTCGGACAGGGGACTAGTCAACTATGGCTACACCTTC. Its protein is CASRSDRGLVNYGYTF.

The chain recombines TRBV5-4 with TRBJ2-7; 8 nucleotides match TRBD1. Germline CDR1 reads SGHNT; CDR2 reads YYREEE (reference sequence). The V and J ends lost 4 bases and 2 bases, in that order; junction bases with no gene match: 8. This CDR3 contains 15 residues. The CDR3 coding sequence is TGTGCCAGCAGCCAACGGACAGGGCGGACCTACGAGCAGTACTTC. It is translated as CASSQRTGRTYEQYF.

The V call is TRBV5-6, the J call TRBJ1-2, with no clear D. V shed 3 bases and J shed 0 bases, with 18 bases lying between them. The CDR3 runs to 17 residues. Germline CDR1 reads SGHDT; CDR2 reads YYEEEE. Here the CDR3 DNA reads TGTGCCAGCAGCTCCGCCCTTGGAACAGTAACTAACTATGGCTACACCTTC. Its translation is CASSSALGTVTNYGYTF.

About this clone itself: A junction end diverges from the germline sequence, so it may reflect a read error. The chain carries TRBV10-3 and TRBJ1-1; weak D call: TRBD1 (6 bases). This CDR3 region has 14 residues. Per germline, CDR1 ENHRY and CDR2 SYGVKD. CDR3 coding DNA: TGTGCCATCAGGCAGGGGATATTAGGCACTAAAGCTTTCTTT. It is translated as CAIRQGILGTKAFF.

The chain carries TRBV27 and TRBJ2-7, with TRBD1 as a possible D gene (6 bases). Trimming removed 5 bases from V and 6 bases from J, with 14 bases in between. The CDR3 consists of 13 residues. Germline-derived CDR1 and CDR2 are MNHEY and SMNVEV (reference sequence). CDR3 region: CASSGDRWLEQYF. The CDR3, as DNA: TGTGCCAGCAGTGGAGACAGGTGGCTCGAGCAGTACTTC.

This chain links TRBV14 with TRBJ1-4; 7 bases agree with TRBD1. Trimming took 6 bases from V and 4 from J; bases not matched to a gene: 5. The CDR3 spans 14 residues. The germline V gene encodes CDR1 SGHDN and CDR2 FVKESK. CDR3 amino acids: CASSRDSLNEKLFF. CDR3 nucleotide sequence: TGTGCCAGCAGTCGGGACAGCCTTAATGAAAAACTGTTTTTT.

This clone appeared a few times. The chain is built from TRBV5-1 and TRBJ2-1; the match to TRBD1 covers 8 bases. Germline V gene data show CDR1 as SGHRS and CDR2 as YFSETQ. The length of the CDR3 is 16 residues. The trim removed 4 bases at V and 3 bases at J, leaving 9 bases unmatched. CDR3 residues: CASSPETGGYYNEQFF. The CDR3 DNA sequence: TGCGCCAGCAGCCCGGAAACAGGGGGGTACTACAATGAGCAGTTCTTC.

V is TRBV5-4 and J is TRBJ2-3; D gene uncertain. Deletions cut 0 bases from V and 8 bases from J, with 7 bases between. The CDR3 totals 12 residues. The germline gives CDR1 SGHNT, CDR2 YYREEE (reference sequence). The CDR3 loop reads CASSLDGSTQYF. The CDR3 DNA reads as TGTGCCAGCAGCTTGGATGGTAGTACGCAGTATTTT.

About this clone itself: This sample also contains other DNA sequences that code for the same CDR3. This chain's CDR3 is CARSLRLAGDAETQYF. The CDR3 nucleotides are TGTGCCAGAAGCCTGCGACTAGCGGGAGACGCAGAGACCCAGTACTTC. V is TRBV5-3 and J is TRBJ2-5; 12 bases line up with TRBD2. TRBV5-3 is recorded as an ORF, its role being uncertain. The CDR3 runs 16 residues. Trimming removed 4 bases from V and 4 bases from J; junction bases left unmatched: 8.

The chain carries TRBV6-5 and TRBJ1-1; D is possibly TRBD1 (5 bases). The germline CDR1 and CDR2 sequences are MNHEY and SVGAGI. V was clipped by 2 bases and J by 0 bases, with 13 bases between them. This CDR3 comprises 16 residues. The CDR3 region has the DNA TGTGCCAGCAGTTACGGAGGGGCCGACATGAACACTGAAGCTTTCTTT. Its protein is CASSYGGADMNTEAFF.

The chain employs TRBV18 and TRBJ1-1; a possible D gene is TRBD1 (5 bases). V lost 1 base, J lost 8 bases, and 17 bases lay in between. Germline CDR1 is KGHSH and CDR2 is LQKENI. The CDR3 has 15 residues. CDR3 sequence: CASSPRLGSGGEAFF. In DNA, the CDR3 is TGTGCCAGCTCACCACGTCTTGGCAGCGGGGGAGAAGCTTTCTTT. Based on the CDR3 plus reference TRBV18 and TRBJ1-1, the full variable domain is NAGVMQNPRHLVRRRGQEARLRCSPMKGHSHVYWYRQLPEEGLKFMVYLQKENIIDESGMPKERFSAEFPKEGPSILRIQQVVRGDSAAYFCASSPRLGSGGEAFFGQGTRLTVV.

CDR3 DNA: TGCAGCGTTGAAGTCACCCAGGGGTATGGCTACACCTTC. This codes for CSVEVTQGYGYTF. The chain couples TRBV29-1 to TRBJ1-2; maybe TRBD1 (6 bases). CDR3 length: 13 amino acids. Trimming took 1 base from V and 5 from J, leaving 11 bases between them. Germline V gene sequence: CDR1 SQVTM, CDR2 ANQGSEA.